These 21 T cell receptor beta chains were sequenced from one sample in a study of CD8+ T cells in alopecia areata. cDNA prepared by RNA extraction and subsequent reverse transcription served as the template for sequencing. The data were produced by immunoSEQ multiplex PCR, yet TCRdb's version contains in-frame clones alone and is incomplete. The table has 95,000 to 120,000 clones, 45% to 60% seen once; the top ten hold 20% to 25%. The specimen was NKG2D-low CD8+ T cells sorted from blood. The receptors here all came from a human donor with alopecia areata.

The V gene is TRBV7-8, the J gene TRBJ2-5; D unclear. Trimming took 1 base from V and 4 from J, leaving 13 bases between them. Germline loops: CDR1 SGHVS, CDR2 FQNEAQ. The CDR3 runs 15 residues. CDR3 nucleotides: TGTGCCAGCAGCTTAGGGTGGGGTATTGGAGAGACCCAGTACTTC. Its translation: CASSLGWGIGETQYF.

In its sample, this clone was seen a few times. The chain couples TRBV10-1 to TRBJ1-2, with D unresolved. The CDR3 runs 15 residues. The germline gives CDR1 WNHNN, CDR2 SYGVQD (reference sequence). The germline V and J ends were trimmed by 1 base and 6 bases, with 15 bases remaining between them. The CDR3 loop reads CASSEFRSARNGYTF. CDR3 in DNA: TGCGCCAGCAGTGAGTTTCGATCCGCACGGAATGGCTACACCTTC.

The chain employs TRBV27 and TRBJ1-2; TRBD1 matches 8 bases. Germline CDR1 is MNHEY and CDR2 is SMNVEV (reference sequence). The CDR3 runs to 13 residues. V lost 9 bases, J lost 4 bases, and 7 bases stayed unmatched. The CDR3 loop reads CASRSGGSYGYTF. In nucleotides, the CDR3 is TGTGCCAGTAGATCAGGGGGCTCCTATGGCTACACCTTC.

This clone has more than one count but fewer than ten. This CDR3 is CASRSGTGDEKLFF. The DNA of the CDR3 is TGTGCCAGCAGATCCGGCACCGGGGATGAAAAACTGTTTTTT. J is TRBJ1-4 and V is TRBV13; D remains unclear. Germline V lookup: CDR1 PRHDT, CDR2 FYEKMQ (reference sequence). CDR3 size: 14 residues. V dropped 6 bases and J dropped 6 bases, with 14 bases sitting between them.

This clone occurred once. This chain joins TRBV29-1 and TRBJ2-1, with TRBD2 matching 15 bases. Trimming removed 7 bases from V and 2 bases from J; junction bases left unmatched: 6. Looked up from germline, CDR1 is SQVTM and CDR2 is ANQGSEA. There are 16 residues in the CDR3. CDR3 DNA sequence: TGCAGCGGGGAGGGGACTAGCGGGAGGCCCTACAATGAGCAGTTCTTC. Protein sequence: CSGEGTSGRPYNEQFF.

This clone appeared a few times. The chain recombines TRBV6-1 with TRBJ2-1; 12 bases line up with TRBD1. From germline, CDR1 is MNHNS and CDR2 SASEGT. This CDR3 comprises 16 residues. The V and J ends lost 1 base and 10 bases, in that order; junction bases with no gene match: 8. In DNA form, the CDR3 reads TGTGCCAGCAGTGAAGAAGTAGGGACAGGGGGCGGCGAGCAGTTCTTC. Translation gives CASSEEVGTGGGEQFF.

The chain employs TRBV28 and TRBJ2-1, with D possibly TRBD1 on 7 matching bases. The CDR3 loop spans 15 amino acids. Deletions cut 3 bases from V and 5 bases from J, with 14 bases between. Germline V gives CDR1 MDHEN, CDR2 SYDVKM. The CDR3 protein is CASSFDRDFDNEQFF. CDR3 sequence (DNA): TGTGCCAGCAGTTTCGACAGGGACTTCGACAATGAGCAGTTCTTC.

This clone was picked up a small number of times. In DNA form, the CDR3 reads TGTGCCAGCAGCACTGCAGTATGGGCAGGGGCCAATTTCGGGGAGCTGTTTTTT. Protein product: CASSTAVWAGANFGELFF. The chain combines TRBV21-1 with TRBJ2-2; the table names TRBD1, a call not compared with the DNA. TRBV21-1 is a recognized pseudogene. This CDR3 has 18 residues.

CDR3 region: CASSSGRPADTQYF. The CDR3 nucleotides read TGTGCCAGCAGCTCCGGACGGCCCGCCGATACGCAGTATTTT. V and J are TRBV5-6 and TRBJ2-3; D gene unclear. The CDR3 consists of 14 residues. Trimming left V 3 bases short and J 6 bases short, with 14 bases between. Germline V gives CDR1 SGHDT, CDR2 YYEEEE.

This clone is deemed medium-sized. The rearrangement joins TRBV28 to TRBJ2-5; possible D gene TRBD2, 6 bases. There are 14 residues in the CDR3. Germline CDR1 is MDHEN and CDR2 is SYDVKM. The V gene lost 1 base and the J gene lost 2 bases, with 8 bases spanning the gap. The CDR3 DNA reads as TGTGCCAGCAGTTTATTAGCGGAACAAGAGACCCAGTACTTC. Encoded protein: CASSLLAEQETQYF.

This clone came up a few times. The chain carries TRBV4-1 and TRBJ2-3, with D possibly being TRBD1 (7 bases). V was cut by 0 bases and J by 2 bases, with 18 bases left in between. CDR1 is MGHRA, CDR2 YSYEKL, per germline. CDR3 length equals 18 residues. The CDR3: CASSQEGGSGSDTDTQYF. The CDR3 nucleotides are TGCGCCAGCAGCCAAGAAGGGGGCAGCGGGTCGGACACAGATACGCAGTATTTT.

About this clone itself: The sample holds other DNA sequences that translate to the same CDR3. V is TRBV28 and J is TRBJ2-7; 8 bases map to TRBD1. V was clipped by 4 bases and J by 3 bases; unmatched bases: 2. The CDR3 totals 13 residues. Per the germline V gene, CDR1 is MDHEN and CDR2 is SYDVKM. The CDR3 DNA reads TGTGCCAGCAGTTCCGGGACAGGCTACGAGCAGTACTTC. This gives the protein CASSSGTGYEQYF.

This chain connects TRBV15 to TRBJ2-1, with D tentatively TRBD1 (5 bases). Per the germline V gene, CDR1 is LNHNV and CDR2 is YYDKDF (reference sequence). This CDR3 region has 15 residues. Deletions cut 0 bases from V and 3 bases from J, with 9 bases between. DNA of the CDR3: TGTGCCACCAGCAGAGATCTTGACAGCTACAATGAGCAGTTCTTC. This encodes CATSRDLDSYNEQFF.

This rearrangement joins TRBV27 to TRBJ1-1; weak D call: TRBD1 (6 bases). V lost 8 bases and J lost 0, with 13 bases in between. The length of the CDR3 is 14 residues. From germline, CDR1 is MNHEY and CDR2 SMNVEV (reference sequence). The DNA for the CDR3 is TGTGCCAGCCTTTCGGGGGGCATGAACACTGAAGCTTTCTTT. This encodes CASLSGGMNTEAFF.

With respect to this clone: Other DNA sequences of this sample code for an identical CDR3. CDR3 loop: CASSLGGLAEAFF. The CDR3 nucleotides read TGCGCCAGCAGCTTGGGAGGGCTGGCGGAAGCTTTCTTT. The J gene is TRBJ1-1, the V gene TRBV5-1; D is ambiguous. The CDR3 consists of 13 residues. Trimming took 0 bases from V and 8 from J, leaving 11 bases between them. Germline lookup yields CDR1 SGHRS and CDR2 YFSETQ. The full variable domain, with the rest looked up from reference TRBV5-1 and TRBJ1-1, is KAGVTQTPRYLIKTRGQQVTLSCSPISGHRSVSWYQQTPGQGLQFLFEYFSETQRNKGNFPGRFSGRQFSNSRSEMNVSTLELGDSALYLCASSLGGLAEAFFGQGTRLTVV.

V and J are TRBV28 and TRBJ1-1, with TRBD1 as a possible D gene (6 bases). CDR1 and CDR2 from the germline V gene are MDHEN and SYDVKM. This CDR3 comprises 15 residues. V dropped 6 bases and J dropped 4 bases, with 18 bases sitting between them. This CDR3 is CASSQQDRVPTEAFF. CDR3 DNA sequence: TGTGCCAGCAGCCAACAGGACAGAGTCCCCACTGAAGCTTTCTTT.

The V call is TRBV7-3, the J call TRBJ2-2, with D hard to call. This CDR3 is 13 amino acids long. Per germline, CDR1 SGHTA and CDR2 FQGTGA. Trimming took off 5 bases at V and 5 bases at J, with 9 bases between the two ends. CDR3 in amino acids: CASSPMETGELFF. The CDR3 bases are TGTGCCAGCAGCCCAATGGAGACCGGGGAGCTGTTTTTT. Using reference TRBV7-3 and TRBJ2-2 for the parts outside the CDR3, the full variable domain is GAGVSQTPSNKVTEKGKYVELRCDPISGHTALYWYRQSLGQGPEFLIYFQGTGAADDSGLPNDRFFAVRPEGSVSTLKIQRTERGDSAVYLCASSPMETGELFFGEGSRLTVL.

The chain carries TRBV6-5 and TRBJ2-2, with TRBD2 identical over 7 bases. With 5 bases clipped from V and 5 bases from J, the junction kept 2 bases outside the gene matches. This CDR3 is 13 amino acids long. Germline-derived CDR1 and CDR2 are MNHEY and SVGAGI. The CDR3 nucleotides are TGTGCCAGCAGTACTAGCGTAACCGGGGAGCTGTTTTTT. This encodes CASSTSVTGELFF.

The CDR3 spells CASTPGGFFGPGELFF. The CDR3 region has the DNA TGTGCCAGCACCCCCGGGGGGTTTTTCGGACCCGGGGAGCTGTTTTTT. The rearrangement uses TRBV27 and TRBJ2-2; 7 positions agree with TRBD2. After removal of 7 bases from V and 6 bases from J, the junction contained 14 bases not matched to a gene. Germline lookup yields CDR1 MNHEY and CDR2 SMNVEV (reference sequence). The CDR3 has 16 amino acids.

V is TRBV9 and J is TRBJ2-6; 7 positions agree with TRBD2. Germline CDR1 and CDR2: SGDLS and YYNGEE. CDR3 size: 16 residues. After removal of 4 bases from V and 0 bases from J, the junction contained 4 bases not matched to a gene. CDR3 sequence reads: CASSPSGDSGANVLTF. The CDR3, as DNA: TGTGCCAGCAGCCCCAGCGGGGACTCTGGGGCCAACGTCCTGACTTTC.

The CDR3 here is CASSFGDTSYPDQYF. The CDR3 DNA follows: TGCGCCAGCAGCTTTGGGGACACCTCCTACCCTGACCAGTACTTC. The genes are TRBV5-1 and TRBJ2-5; the D gene is possibly TRBD1 (6 bases). Looked up from germline, CDR1 is SGHRS and CDR2 is YFSETQ. The CDR3 extends over 15 amino acids. V lost 2 bases and J lost 10, with 21 bases in between.